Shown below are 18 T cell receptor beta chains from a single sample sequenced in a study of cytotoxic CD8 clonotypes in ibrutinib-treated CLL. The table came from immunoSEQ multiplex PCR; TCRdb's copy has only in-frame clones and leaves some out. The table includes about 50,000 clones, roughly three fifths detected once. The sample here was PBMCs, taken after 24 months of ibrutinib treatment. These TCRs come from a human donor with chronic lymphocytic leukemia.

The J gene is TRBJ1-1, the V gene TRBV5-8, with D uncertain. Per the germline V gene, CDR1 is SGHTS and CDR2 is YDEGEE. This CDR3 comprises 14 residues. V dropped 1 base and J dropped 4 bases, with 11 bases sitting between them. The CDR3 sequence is CASSLSEDSTEAFF. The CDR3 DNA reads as TGTGCCAGCAGCTTGTCGGAAGATAGCACTGAAGCTTTCTTT.

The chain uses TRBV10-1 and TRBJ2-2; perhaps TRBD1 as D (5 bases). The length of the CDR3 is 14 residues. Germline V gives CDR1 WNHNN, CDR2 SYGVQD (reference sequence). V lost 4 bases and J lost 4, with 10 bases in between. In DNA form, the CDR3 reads TGCGCCAGCAGTGGACAGACCGGCACCGGGGAGCTGTTTTTT. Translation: CASSGQTGTGELFF.

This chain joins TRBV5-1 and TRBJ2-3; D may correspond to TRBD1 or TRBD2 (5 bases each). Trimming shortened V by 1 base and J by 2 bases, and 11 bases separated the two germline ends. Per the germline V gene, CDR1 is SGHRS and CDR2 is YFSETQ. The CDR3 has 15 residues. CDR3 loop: CASSLQGGLTDTQYF. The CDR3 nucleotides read TGCGCCAGCAGCTTGCAGGGCGGGCTCACAGATACGCAGTATTTT. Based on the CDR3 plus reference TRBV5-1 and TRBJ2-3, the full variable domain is KAGVTQTPRYLIKTRGQQVTLSCSPISGHRSVSWYQQTPGQGLQFLFEYFSETQRNKGNFPGRFSGRQFSNSRSEMNVSTLELGDSALYLCASSLQGGLTDTQYFGPGTRLTVL.

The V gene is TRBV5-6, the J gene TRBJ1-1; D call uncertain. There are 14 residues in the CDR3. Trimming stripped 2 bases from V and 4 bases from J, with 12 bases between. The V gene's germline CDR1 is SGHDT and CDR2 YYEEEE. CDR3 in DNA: TGTGCCAGCAGCTTAGGGTGGCGGAGCACTGAAGCTTTCTTT. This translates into CASSLGWRSTEAFF.

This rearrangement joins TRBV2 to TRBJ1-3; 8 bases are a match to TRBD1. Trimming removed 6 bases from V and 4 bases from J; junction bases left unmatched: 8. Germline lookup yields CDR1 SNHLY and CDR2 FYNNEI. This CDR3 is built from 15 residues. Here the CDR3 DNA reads TGTGCCAGCAGCTTCGACAGGGGCGGGGGAAACACCATATATTTT. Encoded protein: CASSFDRGGGNTIYF.

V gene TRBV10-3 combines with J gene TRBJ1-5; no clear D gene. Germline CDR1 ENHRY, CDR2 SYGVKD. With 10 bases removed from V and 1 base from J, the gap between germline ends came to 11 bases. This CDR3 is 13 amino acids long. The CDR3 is CATHQNSNQPQHF. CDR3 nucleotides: TGTGCCACCCATCAAAACAGCAATCAGCCCCAGCATTTT.

The CDR3 DNA is TGTGCCAGCAGCTTGTACGGGGACAGCGAGACCGCCCAGTACTTC. It yields the protein CASSLYGDSETAQYF. The chain has TRBV5-6 and TRBJ2-5, with 7 bases identical to TRBD1. Trimming removed 1 base from V and 9 bases from J; junction bases left unmatched: 12. Germline V gene data show CDR1 as SGHDT and CDR2 as YYEEEE. CDR3 length: 15 amino acids. Full variable domain (remainder filled in from reference TRBV5-6 and TRBJ2-5): DAGVTQSPTHLIKTRGQQVTLRCSPKSGHDTVSWYQQALGQGPQFIFQYYEEEERQRGNFPDRFSGHQFPNYSSELNVNALLLGDSALYLCASSLYGDSETAQYFGPGTRLLVL.

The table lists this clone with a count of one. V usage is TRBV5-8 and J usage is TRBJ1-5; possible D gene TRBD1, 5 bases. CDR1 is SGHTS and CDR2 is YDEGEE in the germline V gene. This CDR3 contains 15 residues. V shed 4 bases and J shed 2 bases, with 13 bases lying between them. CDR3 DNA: TGTGCCAGCAGCGCTGGGGCAGTGCGCAATCAGCCCCAGCATTTT. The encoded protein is CASSAGAVRNQPQHF.

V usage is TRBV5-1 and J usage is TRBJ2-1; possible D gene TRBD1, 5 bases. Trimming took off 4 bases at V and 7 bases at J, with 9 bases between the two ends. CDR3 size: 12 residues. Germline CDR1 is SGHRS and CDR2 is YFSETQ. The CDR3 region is CASSVQGNEQFF. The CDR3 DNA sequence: TGCGCCAGCAGCGTCCAGGGAAATGAGCAGTTCTTC.

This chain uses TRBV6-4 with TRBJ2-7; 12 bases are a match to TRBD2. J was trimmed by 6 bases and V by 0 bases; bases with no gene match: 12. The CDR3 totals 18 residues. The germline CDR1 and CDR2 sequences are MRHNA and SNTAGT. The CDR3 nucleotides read TGTGCCAGCAGTGACTCGATTCGGCTAGCGGGGGGGCCGGTCGAGCAGTACTTC. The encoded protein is CASSDSIRLAGGPVEQYF.

The CDR3 nucleotides are TGTGCCAGCAGTTTATCGGACCGCTCCTACGAGCAGTACTTC. Its translation is CASSLSDRSYEQYF. This sequence joins TRBV27 and TRBJ2-7; D is unclear. The CDR3 spans 14 residues. Germline-derived CDR1 and CDR2 are MNHEY and SMNVEV (reference sequence). Trimming took 0 bases from V and 0 from J, leaving 6 bases between them.

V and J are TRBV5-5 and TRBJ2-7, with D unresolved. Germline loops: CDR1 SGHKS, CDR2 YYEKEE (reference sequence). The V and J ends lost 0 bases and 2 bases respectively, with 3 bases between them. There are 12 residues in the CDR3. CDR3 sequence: CASSLGAYEQYF. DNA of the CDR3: TGTGCCAGCAGCTTGGGAGCCTACGAGCAGTACTTC.

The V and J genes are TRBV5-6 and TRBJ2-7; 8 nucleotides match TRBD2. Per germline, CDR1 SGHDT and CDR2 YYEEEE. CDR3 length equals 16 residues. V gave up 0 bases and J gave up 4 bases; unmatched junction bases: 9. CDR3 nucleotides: TGTGCCAGCAGCTTGGGGTTAGCGGGGTCCTCATACGAGCAGTACTTC. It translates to CASSLGLAGSSYEQYF.

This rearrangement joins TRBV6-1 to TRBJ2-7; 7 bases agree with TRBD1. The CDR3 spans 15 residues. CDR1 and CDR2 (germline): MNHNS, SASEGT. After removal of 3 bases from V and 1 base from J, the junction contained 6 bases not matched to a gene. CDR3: CASSETGRTSYEQYF. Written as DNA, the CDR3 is TGTGCCAGCAGTGAGACAGGGCGAACGTCCTACGAGCAGTACTTC.

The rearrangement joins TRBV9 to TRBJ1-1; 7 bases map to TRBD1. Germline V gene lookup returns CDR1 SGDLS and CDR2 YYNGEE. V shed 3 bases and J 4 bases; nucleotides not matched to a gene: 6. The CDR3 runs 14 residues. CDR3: CASSASGGGTEAFF. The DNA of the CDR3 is TGTGCCAGCAGCGCCTCAGGGGGAGGCACTGAAGCTTTCTTT.

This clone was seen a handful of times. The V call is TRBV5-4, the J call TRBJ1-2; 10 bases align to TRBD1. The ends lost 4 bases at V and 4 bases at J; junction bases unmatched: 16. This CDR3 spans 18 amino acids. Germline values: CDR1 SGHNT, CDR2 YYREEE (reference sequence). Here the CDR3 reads CASSIDRDRGRKGYGYTF. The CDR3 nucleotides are TGTGCCAGCAGCATCGACCGGGACAGGGGACGTAAGGGCTATGGCTACACCTTC.

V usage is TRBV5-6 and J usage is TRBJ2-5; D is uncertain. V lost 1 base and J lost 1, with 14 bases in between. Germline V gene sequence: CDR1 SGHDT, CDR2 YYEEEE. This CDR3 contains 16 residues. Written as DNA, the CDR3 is TGTGCCAGCAGCTTGTACGGCGGAATTTCCCAAGAGACCCAGTACTTC. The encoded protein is CASSLYGGISQETQYF.

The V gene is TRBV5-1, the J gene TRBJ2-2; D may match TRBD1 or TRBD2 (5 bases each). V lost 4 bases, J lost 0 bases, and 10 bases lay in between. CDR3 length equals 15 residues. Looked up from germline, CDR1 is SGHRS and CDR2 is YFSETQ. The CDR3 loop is CASSTGTANTGELFF. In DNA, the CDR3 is TGCGCCAGCAGCACCGGGACGGCGAACACCGGGGAGCTGTTTTTT.